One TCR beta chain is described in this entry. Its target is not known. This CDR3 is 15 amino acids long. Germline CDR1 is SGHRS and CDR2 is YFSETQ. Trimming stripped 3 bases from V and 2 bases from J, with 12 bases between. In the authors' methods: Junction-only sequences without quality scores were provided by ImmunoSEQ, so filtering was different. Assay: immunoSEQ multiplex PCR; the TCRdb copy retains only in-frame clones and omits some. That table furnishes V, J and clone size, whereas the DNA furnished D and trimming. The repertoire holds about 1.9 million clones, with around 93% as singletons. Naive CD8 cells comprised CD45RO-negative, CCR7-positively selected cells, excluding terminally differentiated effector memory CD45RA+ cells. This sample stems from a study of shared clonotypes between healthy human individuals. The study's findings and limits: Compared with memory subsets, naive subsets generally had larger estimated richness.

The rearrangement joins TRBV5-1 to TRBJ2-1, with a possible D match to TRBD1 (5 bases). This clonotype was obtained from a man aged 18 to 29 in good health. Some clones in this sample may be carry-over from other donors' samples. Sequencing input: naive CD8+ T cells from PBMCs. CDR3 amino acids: CASSSDSPAYNEQFF. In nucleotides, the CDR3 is TGCGCCAGCAGCTCTGACAGTCCGGCCTACAATGAGCAGTTCTTC.